Presented here are 22 T cell receptor beta chains from one specimen sequenced in a study of T cells after yellow fever vaccination. TCRdb reprocessed the 5' RACE reads via MiXCR and lists one record per CDR3 protein. This sample has approximately 550,000 distinct CDR3 sequences, with 19% found just once. The material sequenced was PBMCs, taken 15 days after the yellow fever booster vaccination. These receptors were taken from a man in his thirties or forties who received the YFV17D yellow fever vaccine.

This clonotype was seen more than once but under ten times. The CDR3 sequence is CSVERQGYTEAFF. The CDR3 DNA is TGCAGCGTTGAACGACAGGGGTACACTGAAGCTTTCTTT. V is TRBV29-1 and J is TRBJ1-1; 8 bases map to TRBD1. Germline V gene lookup returns CDR1 SQVTM and CDR2 ANQGSEA. CDR3 length: 13 amino acids. The junction had 2 bases not matched to a gene; V was cut back by 2 bases and J by 3 bases.

This clonotype was seen a few times. This chain joins TRBV28 and TRBJ2-7, with D perhaps TRBD2 (5 bases). The CDR3 is 16 residues long. Germline lookup yields CDR1 MDHEN and CDR2 SYDVKM. V lost 3 bases, J lost 4 bases, and 19 bases lay in between. CDR3 amino acids: CASSFYSERTGYEQYF. DNA for the CDR3: TGTGCCAGCAGTTTCTACTCTGAACGGACTGGATACGAGCAGTACTTC.

This clonotype showed up just a few times. In nucleotides, the CDR3 is TGTGCCAGCAGCCCTAGGGCCCTGAAGCAGTTCTTC. This translates into CASSPRALKQFF. V is TRBV6-2 or TRBV6-3 and J is TRBJ2-1; no firm D call. With 6 bases removed from V and 11 bases from J, the gap between germline ends came to 14 bases. The germline V gene has CDR1 MNHEY and CDR2 SVGEGT. This CDR3 is 12 amino acids long.

This sequence joins TRBV20-1 and TRBJ2-1; the match to TRBD2 covers 10 bases. Germline assignment: CDR1 DFQATT and CDR2 SNEGSKA (reference sequence). V shed 2 bases, J shed 4 bases, and the junction held 11 bases outside the gene matches. There are 17 residues in the CDR3. CDR3 sequence (DNA): TGCAGTGCTAGACCCTCCGTATTAGCGGGGGGATACAATGAGCAGTTCTTC. Its translation: CSARPSVLAGGYNEQFF.

CDR3 in DNA: TGTGCCAGCAGCGTAGTTCCAACAGGGGTGTCTTCTGAAGCTTTCTTT. It codes for CASSVVPTGVSSEAFF. The V gene is TRBV9, the J gene TRBJ1-1; 7 bases align to TRBD1. CDR3 length: 16 residues. Trimming took 0 bases from V and 6 from J; bases not matched to a gene: 11. Germline V gene lookup returns CDR1 SGDLS and CDR2 YYNGEE.

The V gene is TRBV6-1, the J gene TRBJ2-7; 11 bases are a match to TRBD2. J lost 6 bases, V lost 7 bases, and 14 bases had no gene match. The CDR3 is 16 amino acids. CDR1 and CDR2 (germline): MNHNS, SASEGT. CDR3 DNA: TGTGCCAGCAACCCAGTAGCGGGAGGGAGAGTTTTCGAGCAGTACTTC. It encodes CASNPVAGGRVFEQYF.

This clonotype was detected a few times. The chain uses TRBV28 and TRBJ2-4; 10 nucleotides line up with TRBD1. Germline CDR1 and CDR2: MDHEN and SYDVKM. J was trimmed by 1 base and V by 2 bases; bases with no gene match: 5. The CDR3 runs 17 residues. As DNA, the CDR3 is TGTGCCAGCAGTTTAAGGTCGGGACAGGGGGCCAAAAACATTCAGTACTTC. This encodes CASSLRSGQGAKNIQYF.

The chain employs TRBV27 and TRBJ2-7, with 9 bases matching TRBD2. In germline, CDR1 is MNHEY, CDR2 SMNVEV (reference sequence). The CDR3 contains 13 residues. J gave up 4 bases and V 7 bases, and 5 bases lay outside the gene matches. The DNA for the CDR3 is TGTGCCAGCAAACGACTAGCGGATTACGAGCAGTACTTC. Encoded protein: CASKRLADYEQYF.

This clonotype was seen repeatedly, ten times or more. The rearrangement joins TRBV6-6 to TRBJ1-1; no firm D call. V was pared by 6 bases and J by 3 bases, with 8 bases between. This CDR3 spans 12 amino acids. Germline values: CDR1 MNHNY, CDR2 SVGAGI (reference sequence). CDR3 coding DNA: TGTGCCAGCAGCCTTGGGCACACTGAAGCTTTCTTT. It specifies CASSLGHTEAFF.

Only a few counts were recorded for this clonotype. This chain links TRBV9 with TRBJ2-2; D is unresolved. The CDR3 contains 14 residues. Trimming left V 1 base short and J 5 bases short, with 9 bases between. The V gene's germline CDR1 is SGDLS and CDR2 YYNGEE. CDR3 residues: CASSVTASTGELFF. The CDR3 nucleotides are TGTGCCAGCAGCGTAACCGCCTCGACCGGGGAGCTGTTTTTT.

This clonotype was detected only a few times. J is TRBJ2-7 and V is TRBV20-1, with a tentative D call TRBD1 (6 bases). Germline V gene data show CDR1 as DFQATT and CDR2 as SNEGSKA (reference sequence). Trimming removed 1 base from V and 2 bases from J, with 15 bases in between. This CDR3 contains 15 residues. CDR3 nucleotide sequence: TGCAGTGCTAGAGGACAAACAGGGCCTCCCTACGAGCAGTACTTC. It specifies CSARGQTGPPYEQYF.

This clonotype appeared a few times. The chain carries TRBV11-1 and TRBJ2-6; 9 bases map to TRBD1. With V trimmed by 4 bases and J by 0 bases, 10 bases remained unmatched. The CDR3 length is 19 residues. Germline CDR1 reads SGHAT; CDR2 reads FQDESV (reference sequence). Here the CDR3 reads CASSSRDRAESSGANVLTF. In DNA form, the CDR3 reads TGTGCCAGCAGCTCCCGGGACAGGGCCGAGAGCTCTGGGGCCAACGTCCTGACTTTC.

The gene calls are TRBV7-2 and TRBJ2-7; D is possibly TRBD2 (5 bases). The CDR3 totals 13 residues. Germline lookup yields CDR1 SGHTA and CDR2 FQGNSA. Here the CDR3 DNA reads TGTGCTTCCGGGGAGCGGTTCCCTGACGAGCAGTACTTC. It translates to CASGERFPDEQYF.

This clonotype was detected a few times. The rearrangement joins TRBV28 to TRBJ1-1, with TRBD1 as a possible D gene (6 bases). The CDR3 consists of 16 residues. The germline V gene encodes CDR1 MDHEN and CDR2 SYDVKM. Deletions cut 5 bases from V and 4 bases from J, with 20 bases between. This CDR3 reads CASSPRLSRGGTEAFF. CDR3 DNA sequence: TGTGCCAGCAGTCCCCGCCTAAGTAGGGGGGGCACTGAAGCTTTCTTT.

The chain has TRBV10-3 and TRBJ2-7, with 7 nucleotides matching TRBD2. Trimming took 6 bases from V and 5 from J; bases not matched to a gene: 7. The CDR3 contains 13 residues. Per germline, CDR1 ENHRY and CDR2 SYGVKD. As DNA, the CDR3 is TGTGCCATCAGCACCGGGGGGTTGGACGAGCAGTACTTC. Its translation: CAISTGGLDEQYF.

The chain recombines TRBV7-2 with TRBJ2-1; no clear D gene. V lost 3 bases, J lost 10 bases, and 13 bases lay in between. CDR3 length equals 13 residues. Germline CDR1 SGHTA, CDR2 FQGNSA. CDR3 in DNA: TGTGCCAGCAGCTTTAAAGGAGTCCGGGAGCAGTTCTTC. Translating gives CASSFKGVREQFF. Together with reference TRBV7-2 and TRBJ2-1, the CDR3 gives the full variable domain: GAGVSQSPSNKVTEKGKDVELRCDPISGHTALYWYRQSLGQGLEFLIYFQGNSAPDKSGLPSDRFSAERTGGSVSTLTIQRTQQEDSAVYLCASSFKGVREQFFGPGTRLTVL.

The V and J genes are TRBV27 and TRBJ2-1; D might be TRBD1 (6 bases). This CDR3 has 16 residues. The germline V gene encodes CDR1 MNHEY and CDR2 SMNVEV (reference sequence). V was shortened by 6 bases and J by 5 bases, with 20 bases between the two germline ends. Here the CDR3 reads CASSLITGTIHNEQFF. CDR3 DNA: TGTGCCAGCAGCCTAATAACCGGGACAATCCACAATGAGCAGTTCTTC.

The rearrangement uses TRBV6-6 and TRBJ1-1; weak D call: TRBD1 (5 bases). This CDR3 spans 13 amino acids. V dropped 4 bases and J dropped 0 bases, with 6 bases sitting between them. Germline values: CDR1 MNHNY, CDR2 SVGAGI (reference sequence). The CDR3 loop is CASSWGMNTEAFF. In DNA, the CDR3 is TGTGCCAGCAGTTGGGGGATGAACACTGAAGCTTTCTTT.

This chain links TRBV7-2 with TRBJ2-7; D remains unclear. Germline assignment: CDR1 SGHTA and CDR2 FQGNSA. Deletions cut 1 base from V and 3 bases from J, with 10 bases between. The CDR3 sequence is 14 residues long. CDR3 region: CASSLVATNYEQYF. CDR3 DNA sequence: TGTGCCAGCAGCTTAGTCGCGACAAACTACGAGCAGTACTTC.

The table lists this clonotype with many counts. The junction departs from the called germline gene at one end, perhaps through a read error. CDR3 sequence (DNA): TGTGCCAGCAGCTTGGACGGTAGCAATCAGCCCCAGCATTTT. Translated, it gives CASSLDGSNQPQHF. The rearrangement uses TRBV5-1 and TRBJ1-5; no clear D. The CDR3 is 14 amino acids. Germline values: CDR1 SGHRS, CDR2 YFSETQ.

This clonotype occurred a few times. The chain uses TRBV7-2 and TRBJ2-1; weak D call: TRBD1 (5 bases). The CDR3 loop spans 12 amino acids. Germline V gene lookup returns CDR1 SGHTA and CDR2 FQGNSA. The germline V and J ends were trimmed by 7 bases and 9 bases, with 13 bases remaining between them. CDR3 sequence (DNA): TGTGCCAGCATACTGGGGCTACTTGAGCAGTTCTTC. Translating it yields CASILGLLEQFF.

The chain has TRBV7-2 and TRBJ2-5, with D possibly being TRBD2 (5 bases). This CDR3 contains 15 residues. V lost 5 bases and J lost 3, with 16 bases in between. CDR1 is SGHTA and CDR2 is FQGNSA in the germline V gene. The CDR3 protein is CASSPTRERKETQYF. The CDR3, as DNA: TGTGCCAGCAGCCCCACCCGGGAAAGAAAAGAGACCCAGTACTTC.